This is a list of T cell receptor beta chains from one sample in a study of shared clonotypes between healthy human individuals. Data came from immunoSEQ multiplex PCR; TCRdb stores just in-frame clones and leaves some out. This table has 2 million to 2.5 million clones, 93% appearing once. Sequenced: naive CD8+ T cells from PBMCs. Source of these receptors: a man aged 18 to 30 in good health. Some clones in this sample may be carry-over from other donors' samples. CDR3s include the opening cysteine and the closing phenylalanine or tryptophan. A D gene is named only where the DNA matches it firmly. Clone size appears in some rows only: once, few, many, or a class for an expanded clone.

CDR3 DNA: TGTGCCAGCAGTTTCTCTAGCGGGGCCCTCTCCTACGAGCAGTACTTC; CDR3 protein: CASSFSSGALSYEQYF; V gene: TRBV27; J gene: TRBJ2-7; clone size: NA; D gene: TRBD2
CDR3 DNA: TGTGCCAGCAGTGAAGCCGTCACTAGCGGGAAAGAGACCCAGTACTTC; CDR3 protein: CASSEAVTSGKETQYF; V gene: TRBV2; J gene: TRBJ2-5; clone size: NA; D gene: TRBD2
CDR3 DNA: TGCGCCAGCAGCCAACTTTCCACTAGCGGGAGGTACAATGAGCAGTTCTTC; CDR3 protein: CASSQLSTSGRYNEQFF; V gene: TRBV4-1; J gene: TRBJ2-1; clone size: NA; D gene: TRBD2
CDR3 DNA: TGTGCCAGCAGCGTAGCGAACAATGAGCAGTTCTTC; CDR3 protein: CASSVANNEQFF; V gene: TRBV9; J gene: TRBJ2-1; clone size: NA; D gene: NA
CDR3 DNA: TGTGCCAGCAGCTTCGAGGGGAGCTCTGGAAACACCATATATTTT; CDR3 protein: CASSFEGSSGNTIYF; V gene: TRBV5-6; J gene: TRBJ1-3; clone size: NA; D gene: NA
CDR3 DNA: TGTGCCAGCAGTTCCACCATATCGAAACAGGGAAGAGTAAACACCGGGGAGCTGTTTTTT; CDR3 protein: CASSSTISKQGRVNTGELFF; V gene: TRBV27; J gene: TRBJ2-2; clone size: once; D gene: NA
CDR3 DNA: TGTGCCAGCAGTTACGATTACGAGCAGTACTTC; CDR3 protein: CASSYDYEQYF; V gene: TRBV6-6; J gene: TRBJ2-7; clone size: NA; D gene: NA
CDR3 DNA: TGTGCCAGCAGTTACTCCGGACAAAGCTCCTACGAGCAGTACTTC; CDR3 protein: CASSYSGQSSYEQYF; V gene: TRBV6-5; J gene: TRBJ2-7; clone size: NA; D gene: NA
CDR3 DNA: TGTGCCAGCGCAGCTCGGGACAGGCCCTATGGCTACACCTTC; CDR3 protein: CASAARDRPYGYTF; V gene: TRBV6-4; J gene: TRBJ1-2; clone size: NA; D gene: TRBD1
CDR3 DNA: TGTGCCAGCAGCTTACTCCCCCCGGTCCACTATGGCTACACCTTC; CDR3 protein: CASSLLPPVHYGYTF; V gene: TRBV7-9; J gene: TRBJ1-2; clone size: NA; D gene: NA
CDR3 DNA: TGTGCCAGCAGCGCACGGACTAGCGGGACCTCCTACGAGCAGTACTTC; CDR3 protein: CASSARTSGTSYEQYF; V gene: TRBV11-2; J gene: TRBJ2-7; clone size: NA; D gene: TRBD2
CDR3 DNA: TGTGCCAGCAGCGTAGCTGGGACAGGGGGCAAGGAAGCCTACGAGCAGTACTTC; CDR3 protein: CASSVAGTGGKEAYEQYF; V gene: TRBV9; J gene: TRBJ2-7; clone size: NA; D gene: TRBD1
CDR3 DNA: TGTGCCAGCTCTCGGAGGGGATTCCCCTACGAGCAGTACTTC; CDR3 protein: CASSRRGFPYEQYF; V gene: TRBV18; J gene: TRBJ2-7; clone size: NA; D gene: NA
CDR3 DNA: TGTGCCAGCAGCTTAGGCCTGGGGGACCCGGAGAGGAGTGCTTTCTTT; CDR3 protein: CASSLGLGDPERSAFF; V gene: TRBV7-9; J gene: TRBJ1-1; clone size: NA; D gene: NA
CDR3 DNA: TGCAGCGTTGCCGACAGGGACGAATTCTACGAGCAGTACTTC; CDR3 protein: CSVADRDEFYEQYF; V gene: TRBV29-1; J gene: TRBJ2-7; clone size: NA; D gene: TRBD1
CDR3 DNA: TGTGCCAGTACCACAGGGTTTGATGAGCAGTTCTTC; CDR3 protein: CASTTGFDEQFF; V gene: TRBV19; J gene: TRBJ2-1; clone size: NA; D gene: NA
CDR3 DNA: TGTGCCAGCACCACAGGGGGAGCTGGAAACACCATATATTTT; CDR3 protein: CASTTGGAGNTIYF; V gene: TRBV5-6; J gene: TRBJ1-3; clone size: NA; D gene: TRBD1
CDR3 DNA: TGTGCCAGCAGCTTAGCGCCCAGGGGAAGCGGTCAGCCCCAGCATTTT; CDR3 protein: CASSLAPRGSGQPQHF; V gene: TRBV7-8; J gene: TRBJ1-5; clone size: NA; D gene: NA